Below, 22 T cell receptor beta chains from the same sample are listed, as sequenced in a study of control samples from healthy donors and cancer patients (dated by TCRdb to 2019 to 2021). Preparation of the library involved the immunoSEQ multiplex PCR assay. TCRdb took over this immuneACCESS table, retaining in-frame rearrangements with V and J assigned. Such tables are incomplete; in checked studies, under half of the missing clones stem from an unresolved V gene, and the remainder is unexplained. The sample includes about 140,000 clones, with 90% to 95% observed a single time. Jointly, the top ten make up about an eighth of the sample. Source material: blood. All receptors derive from a man aged 35-49 years in good health.

V is TRBV3-1 (or the pseudogene TRBV3-2) and J is TRBJ2-7, with 14 bases matching TRBD2. There are 14 residues in the CDR3. V shed 4 bases, J shed 7 bases, and the junction held 3 bases outside the gene matches. CDR1 and CDR2 (germline): LGHDT, YNNKEL (reference sequence). DNA of the CDR3: TGTGCCAGCAGCCGACTAGCGGGAGGGCAAGAGCAGTACTTC. Its translation is CASSRLAGGQEQYF.

V and J are TRBV27 and TRBJ2-1; 9 nucleotides line up with TRBD1. The CDR3 has 15 residues. V shed 5 bases and J 6 bases; nucleotides not matched to a gene: 8. Germline CDR1 and CDR2: MNHEY and SMNVEV (reference sequence). The CDR3, as DNA: TGTGCCAGCAGTCCCCTGAAGACAGGGGGCAATGAGCAGTTCTTC. As protein: CASSPLKTGGNEQFF.

The chain is built from TRBV27 and TRBJ1-1; D possibly corresponds to TRBD1 (5 bases). This CDR3 spans 15 amino acids. CDR1 is MNHEY and CDR2 is SMNVEV in the germline V gene (reference sequence). Between the trimmed V and J ends, which lost 5 bases and 0 bases, there was a span of 13 bases. CDR3 bases: TGTGCCAGCAGTCTAACATGGGACTTGAACACTGAAGCTTTCTTT. Encoded protein: CASSLTWDLNTEAFF.

The rearrangement links TRBV12-3 or TRBV12-4 to TRBJ2-5; 7 positions agree with TRBD2. V trimming: 3 bases; J trimming: 4 bases; junction bases outside the gene matches: 2. CDR3 length: 13 residues. The CDR3 sequence is CASSFTGGETQYF. In DNA, the CDR3 is TGTGCCAGCAGTTTTACGGGGGGAGAGACCCAGTACTTC.

The J gene is TRBJ2-1, the V gene TRBV6-1, with TRBD2 identical over 8 bases. The CDR3 has 15 amino acids. Unmatched junction bases numbered 4, after V lost 0 bases and J lost 6 bases. CDR1 MNHNS and CDR2 SASEGT come from the germline V gene. CDR3 DNA sequence: TGTGCCAGCAGTGAAGCTTCTAGCGGGTTCAATGAGCAGTTCTTC. Translation: CASSEASSGFNEQFF.

This clone was counted between two and nine times. The CDR3 is CASSPTGGERQYF. CDR3 in DNA: TGTGCCAGCAGCCCTACAGGGGGCGAGCGGCAGTACTTC. This chain uses TRBV7-9 with TRBJ2-7, with TRBD1 identical over 9 bases. CDR1 is SEHNR, CDR2 FQNEAQ, per germline (reference sequence). The CDR3 is 13 residues long. V was pared by 5 bases and J by 9 bases, with 8 bases of the junction left unmatched. The full variable domain, with the rest looked up from reference TRBV7-9 and TRBJ2-7, is DTGVSQNPRHKITKRGQNVTFRCDPISEHNRLYWYRQTLGQGPEFLTYFQNEAQLEKSRLLSDRFSAERPKGSFSTLEIQRTEQGDSAMYLCASSPTGGERQYFGPGTRLTVT.

The chain links TRBV11-3 to TRBJ2-7; 10 nucleotides line up with TRBD1. Germline V gene data show CDR1 as SGHNT and CDR2 as YENEEA. The CDR3 sequence is 16 residues long. The trim removed 5 bases at V and 6 bases at J, leaving 13 bases unmatched. The CDR3 DNA is TGTGCCAGCAGCCCTCGACAGGGGGCACAAGTAGTCGAGCAGTACTTC. The encoded protein is CASSPRQGAQVVEQYF.

The CDR3 DNA reads TGTGCCTGGAGTACAGGGAACGGCACAGATACGCAGTATTTT. It yields the protein CAWSTGNGTDTQYF. J is TRBJ2-3 and V is TRBV30, with D maybe TRBD1 (6 bases). Trimming shortened V by 2 bases and J by 1 base, and 10 bases separated the two germline ends. The CDR3 consists of 14 residues. Germline V lookup: CDR1 GTSNPN, CDR2 SVGIG (reference sequence).

The chain combines TRBV7-9 with TRBJ2-2; D gene ambiguous. CDR3 length: 13 amino acids. In germline, CDR1 is SEHNR, CDR2 FQNEAQ (reference sequence). V was shortened by 5 bases and J by 5 bases, with 9 bases between the two germline ends. In DNA, the CDR3 is TGTGCCAGCAGCCCATTGCAGACCGGGGAGCTGTTTTTT. Translated: CASSPLQTGELFF.

The chain joins TRBV6-5 to TRBJ1-2; D is perhaps TRBD1 (6 bases). Trimming removed 7 bases at V and 3 bases at J, with 18 bases between. The CDR3 is 15 amino acids. Per germline, CDR1 MNHEY and CDR2 SVGAGI. As DNA, the CDR3 is TGTGCCAGCACCCCCCGGGGGGCGATCGACTATGGCTACACCTTC. Protein sequence: CASTPRGAIDYGYTF.

V and J are TRBV4-2 and TRBJ1-2; 7 nucleotides agree with TRBD1. CDR3 length: 15 amino acids. From germline, CDR1 is LGHNA and CDR2 YNFKEQ. V gave up 0 bases and J gave up 4 bases; unmatched junction bases: 5. The CDR3 loop reads CASSQDEGAGYGYTF. CDR3 nucleotide sequence: TGTGCCAGCAGCCAAGACGAGGGGGCAGGCTATGGCTACACCTTC.

This clone was detected once. CDR3 sequence (DNA): TGTGCCAGCAGCTTAGCGGCAGGGGAACTCTACGAGCAGTACTTC. Protein product: CASSLAAGELYEQYF. The chain couples TRBV7-2 to TRBJ2-7, with D perhaps TRBD1 (6 bases). CDR3 size: 15 residues. Germline assignment: CDR1 SGHTA and CDR2 FQGNSA. Trimming shortened V by 0 bases and J by 3 bases, and 12 bases separated the two germline ends.

The rearrangement links TRBV21-1 to TRBJ1-2. TRBV21-1 is marked as a pseudogene. The CDR3 spans 16 residues. CDR3 nucleotide sequence: TGTGCCAGCAGCAAAGAGCGGGGAGCGAATACCTATGGCTACACCTTC. Encoded protein: CASSKERGANTYGYTF.

The count of this clone is one. The chain links TRBV14 to TRBJ2-3; 10 nucleotides match TRBD2. Germline V gene sequence: CDR1 SGHDN, CDR2 FVKESK. This CDR3 has 17 amino acids. V lost 1 base, J lost 6 bases, and 10 bases stayed unmatched. Here the CDR3 reads CASSQAHYSGGSDTQYF. The CDR3 bases are TGTGCCAGCAGCCAAGCGCACTATAGCGGGGGGTCGGATACGCAGTATTTT.

This chain connects TRBV19 to TRBJ1-6; D uncertain. The CDR3 spans 16 residues. Germline CDR1 reads LNHDA; CDR2 reads SQIVND (reference sequence). Trimming stripped 5 bases from V and 3 bases from J, with 14 bases between. The CDR3 reads CASSETDGRYNSPLHF. CDR3 nucleotide sequence: TGTGCCAGTAGTGAGACTGACGGACGCTATAATTCACCCCTCCACTTT.

The rearrangement joins TRBV6-1 to TRBJ2-4, with D possibly TRBD1 on 6 matching bases. The CDR3 runs 14 residues. Trimming took 1 base from V and 7 from J, leaving 11 bases between them. Germline CDR1 is MNHNS and CDR2 is SASEGT. The DNA for the CDR3 is TGTGCCAGCAGTGAAGTCCCAGGGGCGAACATTCAGTACTTC. Translating gives CASSEVPGANIQYF.

The chain uses TRBV10-3 and TRBJ1-1; D is possibly TRBD1 (5 bases). V was cut by 11 bases and J by 0 bases, with 13 bases left in between. The length of the CDR3 is 13 residues. Per germline, CDR1 ENHRY and CDR2 SYGVKD. The CDR3 sequence is CAGHRDLNTEAFF. CDR3 DNA sequence: TGTGCCGGCCACCGGGACTTGAACACTGAAGCTTTCTTT.

V usage is TRBV5-8 and J usage is TRBJ2-7; D gene uncertain. Trimming left V 0 bases short and J 4 bases short, with 2 bases between. The CDR3 has 11 residues. Germline assignment: CDR1 SGHTS and CDR2 YDEGEE. The CDR3 here is CASSLGYEQYF. CDR3 in DNA: TGTGCCAGCAGCTTGGGGTACGAGCAGTACTTC. Variable domain in full (rest from reference TRBV5-8 and TRBJ2-7): EAGVTQSPTHLIKTRGQQATLRCSPISGHTSVYWYQQALGLGLQFLLWYDEGEERNRGNFPPRFSGRQFPNYSSELNVNALELEDSALYLCASSLGYEQYFGPGTRLTVT.

This chain uses TRBV10-2 with TRBJ1-1; 8 bases line up with TRBD1. This CDR3 has 17 amino acids. Germline trimming cut 6 bases from V and 6 bases from J; bases unmatched to any gene: 18. Germline-derived CDR1 and CDR2 are WSHSY and SAAADI. The CDR3 bases are TGCGCCAGCAGGGCCTCCCCCGGACAGGGTAAATTGGCTGAAGCTTTCTTT. It codes for CASRASPGQGKLAEAFF.

CDR3 sequence: CSVEFNRPSNQPQHF. DNA of the CDR3: TGCAGCGTTGAATTTAACCGCCCGAGCAATCAGCCCCAGCATTTT. The genes are TRBV29-1 and TRBJ1-5; the D is unclear. V lost 2 bases and J lost 1, with 12 bases in between. Germline values: CDR1 SQVTM, CDR2 ANQGSEA. The CDR3 sequence is 15 residues long.

V gene TRBV7-9 combines with J gene TRBJ1-5; no reliable D call. V was pared by 1 base and J by 5 bases, with 6 bases between. This CDR3 spans 13 amino acids. Germline V gene data show CDR1 as SEHNR and CDR2 as FQNEAQ (reference sequence). The CDR3, as DNA: TGTGCCAGCAGCTTAGAAGGATATCAGCCCCAGCATTTT. Protein sequence: CASSLEGYQPQHF.

The genes are TRBV11-2 and TRBJ2-5; D may be TRBD2 (6 bases). V lost 5 bases and J 4 bases, leaving 26 bases between the germline ends. CDR1 SGHAT and CDR2 FQNNGV come from the germline V gene. This CDR3 is 18 amino acids long. DNA for the CDR3: TGTGCCAGCAGCCCGCGACTAGACATGGTTGGGAGAGGAGAGACCCAGTACTTC. Amino acids: CASSPRLDMVGRGETQYF.